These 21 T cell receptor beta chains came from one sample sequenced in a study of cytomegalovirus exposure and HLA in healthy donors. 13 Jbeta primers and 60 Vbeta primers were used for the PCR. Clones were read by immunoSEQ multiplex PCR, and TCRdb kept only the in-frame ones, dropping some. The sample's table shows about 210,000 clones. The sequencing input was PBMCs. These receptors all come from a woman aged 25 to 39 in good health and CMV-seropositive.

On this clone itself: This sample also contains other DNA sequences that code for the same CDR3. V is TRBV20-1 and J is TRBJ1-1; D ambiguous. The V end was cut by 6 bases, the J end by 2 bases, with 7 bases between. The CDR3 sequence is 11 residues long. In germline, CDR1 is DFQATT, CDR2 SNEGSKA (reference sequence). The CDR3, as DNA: TGCAGTGCCCCTCTCAACACTGAAGCTTTCTTT. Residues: CSAPLNTEAFF.

The CDR3 DNA sequence: TGTGCCAGCAGCTCCGACCCGTCTTCGGAGGGCGAGCAGTACTTC. Translated: CASSSDPSSEGEQYF. The chain uses TRBV7-2 and TRBJ2-7, with D perhaps TRBD2 (6 bases). With 4 bases removed from V and 6 bases from J, the gap between germline ends came to 19 bases. The CDR3 sequence is 15 residues long. CDR1 and CDR2 from the germline V gene are SGHTA and FQGNSA.

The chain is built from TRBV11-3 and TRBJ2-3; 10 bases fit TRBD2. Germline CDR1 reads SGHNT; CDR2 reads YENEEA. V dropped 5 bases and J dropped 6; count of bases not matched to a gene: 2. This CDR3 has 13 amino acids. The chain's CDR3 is CASSQGLADTQYF. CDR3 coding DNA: TGTGCCAGCAGCCAGGGACTAGCGGATACGCAGTATTTT. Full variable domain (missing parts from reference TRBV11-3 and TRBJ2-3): EAGVVQSPRYKIIEKKQPVAFWCNPISGHNTLYWYLQNLGQGPELLIRYENEEAVDDSQLPKDRFSAERLKGVDSTLKIQPAELGDSAVYLCASSQGLADTQYFGPGTRLTVL.

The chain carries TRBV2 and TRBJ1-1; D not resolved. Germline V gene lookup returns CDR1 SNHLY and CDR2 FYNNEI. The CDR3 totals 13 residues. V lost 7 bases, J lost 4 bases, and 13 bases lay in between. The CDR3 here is CASMGQAGTEAFF. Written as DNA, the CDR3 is TGTGCCAGCATGGGTCAGGCGGGCACTGAAGCTTTCTTT.

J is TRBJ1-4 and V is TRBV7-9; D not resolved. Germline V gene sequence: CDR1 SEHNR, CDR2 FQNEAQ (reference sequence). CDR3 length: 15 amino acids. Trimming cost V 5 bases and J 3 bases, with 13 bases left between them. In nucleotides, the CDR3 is TGTGCCAGCAGCACACTTGGTACAGCTAATGAAAAACTGTTTTTT. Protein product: CASSTLGTANEKLFF.

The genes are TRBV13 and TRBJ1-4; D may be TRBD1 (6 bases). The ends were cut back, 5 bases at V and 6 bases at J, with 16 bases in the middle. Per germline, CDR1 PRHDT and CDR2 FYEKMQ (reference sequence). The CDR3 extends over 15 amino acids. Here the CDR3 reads CASSLLQGLDEKLFF. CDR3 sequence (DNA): TGTGCCAGCAGCCTACTCCAGGGGCTGGATGAAAAACTGTTTTTT.

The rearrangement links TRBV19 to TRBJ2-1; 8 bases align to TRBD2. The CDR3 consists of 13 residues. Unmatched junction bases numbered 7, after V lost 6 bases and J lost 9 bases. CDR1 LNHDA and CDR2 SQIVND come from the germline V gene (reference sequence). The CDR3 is CASSSGSVFEQFF. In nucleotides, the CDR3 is TGTGCCAGTAGCAGCGGGAGCGTCTTTGAGCAGTTCTTC. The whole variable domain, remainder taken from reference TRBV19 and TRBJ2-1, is DGGITQSPKYLFRKEGQNVTLSCEQNLNHDAMYWYRQDPGQGLRLIYYSQIVNDFQKGDIAEGYSVSREKKESFPLTVTSAQKNPTAFYLCASSSGSVFEQFFGPGTRLTVL.

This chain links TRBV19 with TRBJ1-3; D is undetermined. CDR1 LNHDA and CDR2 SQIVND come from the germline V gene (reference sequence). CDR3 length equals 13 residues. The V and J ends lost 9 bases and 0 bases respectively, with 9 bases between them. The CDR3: CASRENSGNTIYF. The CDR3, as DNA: TGTGCCAGCCGGGAGAACTCTGGAAACACCATATATTTT. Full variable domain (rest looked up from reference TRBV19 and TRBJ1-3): DGGITQSPKYLFRKEGQNVTLSCEQNLNHDAMYWYRQDPGQGLRLIYYSQIVNDFQKGDIAEGYSVSREKKESFPLTVTSAQKNPTAFYLCASRENSGNTIYFGEGSWLTVV.

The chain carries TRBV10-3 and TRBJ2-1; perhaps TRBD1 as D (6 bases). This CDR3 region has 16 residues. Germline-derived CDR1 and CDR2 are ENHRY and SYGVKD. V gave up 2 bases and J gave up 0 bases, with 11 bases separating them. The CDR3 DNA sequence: TGTGCCATCAGTGAGCAGACAGGTCCCTCCTACAATGAGCAGTTCTTC. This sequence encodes CAISEQTGPSYNEQFF.

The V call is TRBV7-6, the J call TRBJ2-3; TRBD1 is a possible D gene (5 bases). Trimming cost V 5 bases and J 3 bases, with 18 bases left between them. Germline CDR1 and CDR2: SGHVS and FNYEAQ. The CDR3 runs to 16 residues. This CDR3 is CASSLIGQGLTDTQYF. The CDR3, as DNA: TGTGCCAGCAGCCTTATTGGGCAGGGATTGACAGATACGCAGTATTTT.

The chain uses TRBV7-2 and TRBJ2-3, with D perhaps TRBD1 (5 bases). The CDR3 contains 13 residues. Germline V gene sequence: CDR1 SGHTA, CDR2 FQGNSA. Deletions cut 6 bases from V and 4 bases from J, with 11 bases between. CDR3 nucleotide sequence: TGTGCCAGCAGGCCCAGGGTTGCAGATACGCAGTATTTT. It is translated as CASRPRVADTQYF.

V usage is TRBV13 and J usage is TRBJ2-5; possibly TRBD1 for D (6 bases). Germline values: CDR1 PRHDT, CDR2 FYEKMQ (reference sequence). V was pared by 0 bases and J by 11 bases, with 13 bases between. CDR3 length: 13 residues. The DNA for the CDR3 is TGTGCCAGCAGCTTAGGCCTAGAGGGGGAGCAGTACTTC. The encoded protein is CASSLGLEGEQYF.

CDR3 sequence: CASGEGNHVYGYTF. The CDR3 DNA reads TGTGCCAGTGGTGAGGGCAACCACGTTTATGGCTACACCTTC. The chain has TRBV19 and TRBJ1-2, with D unresolved. This CDR3 has 14 amino acids. Trimming cost V 8 bases and J 5 bases, with 18 bases left between them. Germline CDR1 and CDR2: LNHDA and SQIVND (reference sequence).

The CDR3 reads CASSQLTGTSSYNEQFF. The DNA of the CDR3 is TGCGCCAGCAGCCAACTTACCGGGACTAGTTCCTACAATGAGCAGTTCTTC. The chain recombines TRBV4-1 with TRBJ2-1, with TRBD2 matching over 8 bases. V was clipped by 2 bases and J by 1 base; unmatched bases: 7. CDR1 is MGHRA, CDR2 YSYEKL, per germline. The CDR3 contains 17 residues.

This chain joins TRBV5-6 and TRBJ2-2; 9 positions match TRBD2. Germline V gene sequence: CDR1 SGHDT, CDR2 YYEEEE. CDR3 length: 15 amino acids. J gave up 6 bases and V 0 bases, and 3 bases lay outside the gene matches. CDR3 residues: CASSLGTSDAGELFF. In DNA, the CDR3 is TGTGCCAGCAGCTTGGGGACTAGCGATGCCGGGGAGCTGTTTTTT.

CDR3 nucleotide sequence: TGTGCCAGCAGCCAAGATATGGGGACTCAGAACACTGAAGCTTTCTTT. Its protein is CASSQDMGTQNTEAFF. The chain recombines TRBV4-2 with TRBJ1-1, with a tentative D call TRBD1 (5 bases). V lost 0 bases and J 1 base, leaving 12 bases between the germline ends. The CDR3 loop spans 16 amino acids. CDR1 is LGHNA, CDR2 YNFKEQ, per germline.

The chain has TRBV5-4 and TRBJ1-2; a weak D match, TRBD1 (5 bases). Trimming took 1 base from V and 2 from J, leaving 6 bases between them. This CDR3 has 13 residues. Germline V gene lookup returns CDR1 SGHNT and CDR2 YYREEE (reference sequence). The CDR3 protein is CASSLSGNYGYTF. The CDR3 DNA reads TGTGCCAGCAGCTTGTCAGGGAACTATGGCTACACCTTC.

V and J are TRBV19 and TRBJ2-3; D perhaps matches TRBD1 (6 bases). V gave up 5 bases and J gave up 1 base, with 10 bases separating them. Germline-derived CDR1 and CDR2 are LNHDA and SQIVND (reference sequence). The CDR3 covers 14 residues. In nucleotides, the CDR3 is TGTGCCAGTAGTCAACAGGGTGGCACAGATACGCAGTATTTT. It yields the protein CASSQQGGTDTQYF.

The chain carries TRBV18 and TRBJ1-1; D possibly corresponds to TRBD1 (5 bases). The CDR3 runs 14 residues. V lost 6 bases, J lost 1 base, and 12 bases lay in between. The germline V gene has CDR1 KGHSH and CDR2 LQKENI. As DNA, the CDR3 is TGTGCCAGCTCCGCGAAACAGGAGAACACTGAAGCTTTCTTT. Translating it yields CASSAKQENTEAFF.

The CDR3: CASSYSRDSFGNTIYF. DNA for the CDR3: TGTGCCAGCAGTTACTCGAGAGACAGCTTTGGAAACACCATATATTTT. The chain employs TRBV6-5 and TRBJ1-3; tentatively, D is TRBD1 (5 bases). The ends were cut back, 0 bases at V and 3 bases at J, with 12 bases in the middle. CDR1 and CDR2 from the germline V gene are MNHEY and SVGAGI. The CDR3 is made up of 16 amino acids.

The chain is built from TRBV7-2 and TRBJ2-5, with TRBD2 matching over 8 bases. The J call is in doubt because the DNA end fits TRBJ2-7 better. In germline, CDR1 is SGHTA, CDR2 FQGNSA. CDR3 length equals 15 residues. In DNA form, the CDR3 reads TGTGCCAGCAGCGCGATACTAGCGGTCGCCTACGAGCAGTACTTC. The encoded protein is CASSAILAVAYEQYF.